This entry lists 18 T cell receptor beta chains sequenced from one sample in a study. TCRdb redid the calling of the 5' RACE reads with MiXCR, one entry per CDR3 protein. The table includes approximately 40,000 distinct CDR3 sequences, about 29% detected once. The source material was tumor-infiltrating memory CD4+ T cells sorted from the breast tumor. The subset denotes: memory CD4+ T cells, CD4+CD45RO+CD25-. The receptors derive from a female donor with breast cancer.

The chain combines TRBV6-6 with TRBJ1-5; D call uncertain. The CDR3 length is 14 residues. Per germline, CDR1 MNHNY and CDR2 SVGAGI (reference sequence). V gave up 7 bases and J gave up 4 bases, with 14 bases separating them. The CDR3 nucleotides read TGTGCCAGCATCCAAGAGAGGCAAAATCAGCCCCAGCATTTT. As protein: CASIQERQNQPQHF.

This clonotype was counted many times. This rearrangement joins TRBV6-5 to TRBJ2-7; D is unclear. CDR1 MNHEY and CDR2 SVGAGI come from the germline V gene. This CDR3 has 14 amino acids. Trimming pared 2 bases from V and 1 base from J, leaving 9 bases between. The CDR3 sequence is CASSYRVDSYEQYF. Written as DNA, the CDR3 is TGTGCCAGCAGTTACAGGGTTGATTCCTACGAGCAGTACTTC.

This clonotype was seen more than once but under ten times. The chain links TRBV28 to TRBJ1-2, with unresolved D. Trimming left V 2 bases short and J 1 base short, with 5 bases between. The CDR3 sequence is 13 residues long. Germline CDR1 and CDR2: MDHEN and SYDVKM. The CDR3 sequence: CASSLDFNYGYTF. The CDR3 coding sequence is TGTGCCAGCAGTTTAGACTTTAACTATGGCTACACCTTC.

The chain recombines TRBV4-2 with TRBJ2-3; no definite D call. V gave up 1 base and J gave up 1 base, with 6 bases separating them. The germline V gene encodes CDR1 LGHNA and CDR2 YNFKEQ. This CDR3 has 14 residues. CDR3 sequence (DNA): TGTGCCAGCAGCCAAGTTCGGGGCACAGATACGCAGTATTTT. Encoded protein: CASSQVRGTDTQYF.

In this sample, this clonotype turned up a few times. V and J are TRBV13 and TRBJ2-4; perhaps TRBD2 as D (7 bases). Germline V gene data show CDR1 as PRHDT and CDR2 as FYEKMQ (reference sequence). V lost 1 base and J 12 bases, leaving 10 bases between the germline ends. The CDR3 sequence is 12 residues long. CDR3 in amino acids: CASSLEGEGQYF. The DNA of the CDR3 is TGTGCCAGCAGCTTAGAGGGGGAGGGTCAGTACTTC.

The chain is built from TRBV12-3 or TRBV12-4 and TRBJ2-1; D unclear. The CDR3 extends over 12 amino acids. The ends were cut back, 6 bases at V and 9 bases at J, with 12 bases in the middle. CDR3 bases: TGTGCCAGCAGCCCCGAAGTGGTTGAGCAGTTCTTC. Translating it yields CASSPEVVEQFF.

This clonotype showed up just once. A read error may be the cause here, since a much bigger clone is one base away. For the CDR3, the DNA is TGCGCCAGCAGCTTGCGACTAGCGGACGAGGATGAGCAGTTCTTC. Translating it yields CASSLRLADEDEQFF. The chain uses TRBV5-1 and TRBJ2-1, with 9 bases matching TRBD2. Losses at the gene ends were 1 base for V and 8 bases for J; bases not matched to a gene: 7. The CDR3 totals 15 residues. The germline V gene has CDR1 SGHRS and CDR2 YFSETQ.

The chain carries TRBV4-1 and TRBJ1-4; tentatively, D is TRBD1 (6 bases). The germline CDR1 and CDR2 sequences are MGHRA and YSYEKL. The CDR3 runs to 15 residues. V dropped 1 base and J dropped 4 bases, with 10 bases sitting between them. CDR3 bases: TGCGCCAGCAGCCAAGGGACAGCTTATAATGAAAAACTGTTTTTT. Its protein product is CASSQGTAYNEKLFF.

This clonotype occurred a few times. The chain joins TRBV28 to TRBJ2-5; 8 bases align to TRBD2. CDR1 and CDR2 from the germline V gene are MDHEN and SYDVKM. This CDR3 is 15 amino acids long. V lost 5 bases to trimming and J lost 5 bases; unmatched junction nucleotides: 10. This CDR3 is CASSKAGAGGETQYF. The CDR3 DNA is TGTGCCAGCAGTAAAGCGGGAGCTGGCGGGGAGACCCAGTACTTC.

This clonotype was detected a few times. The chain has TRBV12-3 or TRBV12-4 and TRBJ2-5, with a weak D call TRBD1 (8 bases). The CDR3 runs 15 residues. V gave up 3 bases and J gave up 3 bases, with 14 bases separating them. The CDR3: CASSLERDRKETQYF. As DNA, the CDR3 is TGTGCCAGCAGTTTGGAGCGGGACAGGAAAGAGACCCAGTACTTC.

The rearrangement joins TRBV5-4 to TRBJ1-5, with D unclear. CDR3 length: 14 amino acids. CDR1 is SGHNT and CDR2 is YYREEE in the germline V gene (reference sequence). The germline V and J ends were trimmed by 0 bases and 7 bases, with 11 bases remaining between them. CDR3 nucleotide sequence: TGTGCCAGCAGCTTGGGGGGATTGAACCAGCCCCAGCATTTT. Encoded protein: CASSLGGLNQPQHF. Based on the CDR3 plus reference TRBV5-4 and TRBJ1-5, the full variable domain is ETGVTQSPTHLIKTRGQQVTLRCSSQSGHNTVSWYQQALGQGPQFIFQYYREEENGRGNFPPRFSGLQFPNYSSELNVNALELDDSALYLCASSLGGLNQPQHFGDGTRLSIL.

J is TRBJ2-7 and V is TRBV10-3, with 10 bases aligning to TRBD1. CDR3 length: 15 amino acids. After removal of 4 bases from V and 7 bases from J, the junction contained 10 bases not matched to a gene. The germline V gene encodes CDR1 ENHRY and CDR2 SYGVKD. The CDR3 coding sequence is TGTGCCATCAGTGCATCGCGGGGACAGGGGAGAGAGCAGTACTTC. As protein: CAISASRGQGREQYF.

Remarks on this clonotype: Possible read error: a much larger clone is one base away. It is unclear where the CDR3 begins or ends on the DNA, so no DNA is shown, and the CDR3 is as TCRdb lists it. The rearrangement uses TRBV29-1 and TRBJ2-5; TRBD1 is the table's D call and was not checked against the DNA. Germline CDR1 is SQVTM and CDR2 is ANQGSEA. 16 amino acids form the CDR3, both terminal residues included. CDR3 amino acids: CSVEWGQGSMGETQHF.

This sequence joins TRBV9 and TRBJ2-7; 14 bases line up with TRBD2. Losses at the gene ends were 2 bases for V and 5 bases for J; bases not matched to a gene: 6. The CDR3 covers 16 residues. Germline V gene lookup returns CDR1 SGDLS and CDR2 YYNGEE. As DNA, the CDR3 is TGTGCCAGCAGCGTGGGGACTAGCGGGAGTCTTGACGAGCAGTACTTC. It encodes CASSVGTSGSLDEQYF.

The rearrangement links TRBV12-3 or TRBV12-4 to TRBJ2-3; D gene uncertain. This CDR3 contains 15 residues. With 2 bases removed from V and 0 bases from J, the gap between germline ends came to 9 bases. DNA for the CDR3: TGTGCCAGCAGTTTAAGGGCAATTAGCACAGATACGCAGTATTTT. Protein product: CASSLRAISTDTQYF.

The chain has TRBV3-1 and TRBJ1-2; the D gene is possibly TRBD1 (6 bases). Between the trimmed V and J ends, which lost 0 bases and 4 bases, there was a span of 12 bases. CDR1 is LGHDT, CDR2 YNNKEL, per germline (reference sequence). The CDR3 contains 15 residues. The chain's CDR3 is CASSQDGQLLYGYTF. Here the CDR3 DNA reads TGTGCCAGCAGCCAAGACGGACAGCTTCTCTATGGCTACACCTTC. The full variable domain, completed using reference TRBV3-1 and TRBJ1-2, is DTAVSQTPKYLVTQMGNDKSIKCEQNLGHDTMYWYKQDSKKFLKIMFSYNNKELIINETVPNRFSPKSPDKAHLNLHINSLELGDSAVYFCASSQDGQLLYGYTFGSGTRLTVV.

J is TRBJ1-4 and V is TRBV29-1, with D unresolved. The CDR3 sequence is 13 residues long. The V gene's germline CDR1 is SQVTM and CDR2 ANQGSEA. Trimming left V 4 bases short and J 10 bases short, with 16 bases between. The CDR3 region is CSVAADLWGKLFF. CDR3 coding DNA: TGCAGCGTTGCGGCAGACCTCTGGGGAAAACTGTTTTTT. Using reference TRBV29-1 and TRBJ1-4 for the parts outside the CDR3, the full variable domain is SAVISQKPSRDICQRGTSLTIQCQVDSQVTMMFWYRQQPGQSLTLIATANQGSEATYESGFVIDKFPISRPNLTFSTLTVSNMSPEDSSIYLCSVAADLWGKLFFGSGTQLSVL.

The chain links TRBV7-8 to TRBJ1-3, with D perhaps matching TRBD1 (5 bases). CDR3 length: 15 residues. V shed 5 bases and J shed 2 bases, with 13 bases lying between them. Germline lookup yields CDR1 SGHVS and CDR2 FQNEAQ. CDR3 coding DNA: TGTGCCAGCAGCGCGTGGGGGGGAGCTGGAAACACCATATATTTT. This codes for CASSAWGGAGNTIYF.